The 19 T cell receptor beta chains listed next were all sequenced from one sample in a study of blood T cell repertoires in COVID-19. This table comes from immunoSEQ multiplex PCR, and its TCRdb copy is limited to in-frame clones, with some not included. Here the sample spans 250,000 to 300,000 clones, about 87% being singletons. Sequenced input: peripheral blood. These receptors were obtained from a woman in her thirties or forties who had recovered from COVID-19.

This clone has only a few counts. The rearrangement joins TRBV27 to TRBJ2-1; 10 bases are shared with TRBD2. The CDR3 is 15 amino acids. J gave up 9 bases and V 3 bases, and 8 bases lay outside the gene matches. Germline CDR1 MNHEY, CDR2 SMNVEV (reference sequence). CDR3 nucleotide sequence: TGTGCCAGCAGTTTCGGAGCGGGGGGGCAGGGTGAGCAGTTCTTC. Its translation: CASSFGAGGQGEQFF.

This clone came up once. The chain couples TRBV6-2 or TRBV6-3 to TRBJ1-2; D is perhaps TRBD1 (6 bases). Trimming left V 2 bases short and J 8 bases short, with 15 bases between. Germline V gene sequence: CDR1 MNHEY, CDR2 SVGEGT. This CDR3 is built from 14 residues. Written as DNA, the CDR3 is TGTGCCAGCAGTTACGGAGGCAGGGGAAGCGGCTACACCTTC. It is translated as CASSYGGRGSGYTF.

The chain uses TRBV28 and TRBJ1-2; 7 bases match TRBD1. V gave up 5 bases and J gave up 4 bases; unmatched junction bases: 4. This CDR3 is built from 13 residues. The germline CDR1 and CDR2 sequences are MDHEN and SYDVKM. The chain's CDR3 is CASSPNRGYGYTF. The CDR3 DNA follows: TGTGCCAGCAGTCCCAACAGGGGCTATGGCTACACCTTC.

The chain recombines TRBV15 with TRBJ2-2, with TRBD1 identical over 7 bases. Germline V gene sequence: CDR1 LNHNV, CDR2 YYDKDF (reference sequence). J gave up 2 bases and V 7 bases, and 4 bases lay outside the gene matches. The CDR3 is made up of 14 amino acids. CDR3 coding DNA: TGTGCCACCACACAGGGGAGTAACACCGGGGAGCTGTTTTTT. Its protein product is CATTQGSNTGELFF.

This clone appeared once. V usage is TRBV12-5 and J usage is TRBJ2-1; no clear D gene. The CDR3 has 15 residues. The germline CDR1 and CDR2 sequences are LGHNT and FRNRAP. V shed 3 bases and J shed 2 bases, with 11 bases lying between them. The CDR3 coding sequence is TGTGCTAGTGGTTTCCACATCCCCCCCTACAATGAGCAGTTCTTC. This sequence encodes CASGFHIPPYNEQFF.

This sequence joins TRBV6-2 or TRBV6-3 and TRBJ1-2; D is uncertain. V gave up 1 base and J gave up 5 bases, with 8 bases separating them. The CDR3 totals 13 residues. CDR1 and CDR2 from the germline V gene are MNHEY and SVGEGT. CDR3 DNA sequence: TGTGCCAGCAGTTACTTGGCGGCGTATGGCTACACCTTC. Protein: CASSYLAAYGYTF.

The J gene is TRBJ1-1, the V gene TRBV19; 8 positions agree with TRBD1. Germline V gives CDR1 LNHDA, CDR2 SQIVND (reference sequence). V lost 8 bases to trimming and J lost 5 bases; unmatched junction nucleotides: 10. This CDR3 is 14 amino acids long. CDR3 nucleotide sequence: TGTGCCAGTCTCGACCGACAGGGGCAGACTGAAGCTTTCTTT. It specifies CASLDRQGQTEAFF.

This clone showed up just once. This chain links TRBV30 with TRBJ2-3, with D perhaps matching TRBD1 (6 bases). CDR3 length equals 14 residues. Trimming removed 0 bases at V and 11 bases at J, with 18 bases between. In germline, CDR1 is GTSNPN, CDR2 SVGIG (reference sequence). The DNA of the CDR3 is TGTGCCTGGAGTGTACCATATAACAGGGCGTGGCAGTATTTT. Amino acids: CAWSVPYNRAWQYF. The full variable domain, completed using reference TRBV30 and TRBJ2-3, is SQTIHQWPATLVQPVGSPLSLECTVEGTSNPNLYWYRQAAGRGLQLLFYSVGIGQISSEVPQNLSASRPQDRQFILSSKKLLLSDSGFYLCAWSVPYNRAWQYFGPGTRLTVL.

The chain has TRBV7-9 and TRBJ1-1; D not certain. Trimming shortened V by 1 base and J by 0 bases, and 15 bases separated the two germline ends. Germline CDR1 reads SEHNR; CDR2 reads FQNEAQ (reference sequence). This CDR3 has 17 residues. The CDR3 region has the DNA TGTGCCAGCAGCTTAGATAGGAGGACGGGGATGAACACTGAAGCTTTCTTT. It encodes CASSLDRRTGMNTEAFF.

The chain recombines TRBV2 with TRBJ2-7; 16 bases match TRBD2. The CDR3 length is 18 residues. Germline V gives CDR1 SNHLY, CDR2 FYNNEI. V was pared by 3 bases and J by 0 bases, with 5 bases of the junction left unmatched. The CDR3 region has the DNA TGTGCCAGCAGTGACCCGGGACTAGCGGGGGGGTTCTCCTACGAGCAGTACTTC. Translated, it gives CASSDPGLAGGFSYEQYF.

This chain uses TRBV11-2 with TRBJ1-2; 8 bases are shared with TRBD1. The CDR3 runs 16 residues. Trimming at V came to 5 bases and at J to 1 base, leaving 9 bases not matched to a gene. Germline CDR1 and CDR2: SGHAT and FQNNGV. The CDR3 DNA is TGTGCCAGCAGCCTTGGGGCAGGGGGCTTTAACTATGGCTACACCTTC. Translated: CASSLGAGGFNYGYTF. Combining the CDR3 with reference TRBV11-2 and TRBJ1-2 gives the whole variable domain EAGVAQSPRYKIIEKRQSVAFWCNPISGHATLYWYQQILGQGPKLLIQFQNNGVVDDSQLPKDRFSAERLKGVDSTLKIQPAKLEDSAVYLCASSLGAGGFNYGYTFGSGTRLTVV.

This clone was seen once. The chain has TRBV18 and TRBJ2-3; unclear D gene. Germline lookup yields CDR1 KGHSH and CDR2 LQKENI. This CDR3 is 14 amino acids long. Trimming stripped 3 bases from V and 6 bases from J, with 13 bases between. The CDR3 DNA follows: TGTGCCAGCTCACCCTTGGGCCCTCGGGATACGCAGTATTTT. This translates into CASSPLGPRDTQYF.

The J gene is TRBJ2-5, the V gene TRBV5-8; the D gene is possibly TRBD2 (5 bases). Germline V lookup: CDR1 SGHTS, CDR2 YDEGEE. This CDR3 region has 13 residues. Trimming shortened V by 3 bases and J by 2 bases, and 8 bases separated the two germline ends. CDR3 loop: CASSSGSQETQYF. Written as DNA, the CDR3 is TGTGCCAGCAGCTCGGGGTCACAAGAGACCCAGTACTTC.

CDR3 sequence (DNA): TGTGCCAGCATACAAGGGGGTTTTATGACGGGGAACACTGAAGCTTTCTTT. It codes for CASIQGGFMTGNTEAFF. This chain uses TRBV28 with TRBJ1-1; a possible D gene is TRBD1 (6 bases). The CDR3 covers 17 residues. The ends were cut back, 7 bases at V and 1 base at J, with 22 bases in the middle. Germline CDR1 reads MDHEN; CDR2 reads SYDVKM.

J is TRBJ2-7 and V is TRBV5-1, with D possibly being TRBD1 (6 bases). The germline gives CDR1 SGHRS, CDR2 YFSETQ. The CDR3 loop spans 15 amino acids. Trimming removed 0 bases from V and 5 bases from J, with 15 bases in between. The CDR3 loop reads CASSLDPGVLDEQYF. CDR3 DNA: TGCGCCAGCAGCTTGGACCCAGGGGTTCTCGACGAGCAGTACTTC.

Here the CDR3 DNA reads TGTGCCAGCAGCGCGCCCGGGGAGCTGTTTTTT. Translated, it gives CASSAPGELFF. The chain uses TRBV7-2 and TRBJ2-2; D is unclear. Germline CDR1 is SGHTA and CDR2 is FQGNSA. The CDR3 covers 11 residues. V gave up 5 bases and J gave up 6 bases, with 4 bases separating them.

This chain links TRBV12-5 with TRBJ1-3, with D perhaps TRBD1 (5 bases). This CDR3 comprises 14 residues. With 5 bases removed from V and 0 bases from J, the gap between germline ends came to 8 bases. CDR1 is LGHNT, CDR2 FRNRAP, per germline. The DNA of the CDR3 is TGTGCTAGTGGTCAGGGAAGCTCTGGAAACACCATATATTTT. Translation: CASGQGSSGNTIYF.

The chain couples TRBV5-1 to TRBJ1-1, with 7 bases matching TRBD1. The CDR3 loop spans 14 amino acids. The V gene end was trimmed by 2 bases and the J gene end by 3 bases; junction bases not matched to a gene: 4. Germline lookup yields CDR1 SGHRS and CDR2 YFSETQ. CDR3 loop: CASSLDRADTEAFF. CDR3 sequence (DNA): TGCGCCAGCAGCTTAGACAGGGCGGACACTGAAGCTTTCTTT.

The chain is built from TRBV3-1 (or the pseudogene TRBV3-2) and TRBJ2-7; 11 nucleotides agree with TRBD2. The V gene end was trimmed by 2 bases and the J gene end by 4 bases; junction bases not matched to a gene: 4. The CDR3 sequence is 15 residues long. CDR1 and CDR2 from the germline V gene are LGHDT and YNNKEL (reference sequence). The CDR3, as DNA: TGTGCCAGCAGCCAAACGACTAGCGGGGTATACGAGCAGTACTTC. Amino acid sequence: CASSQTTSGVYEQYF.